This is a list of T cell receptor beta chains from one sample in a study of cytotoxic CD8 clonotypes in ibrutinib-treated CLL. Produced via immunoSEQ multiplex PCR; TCRdb's table is partial and in-frame only. The sample contains more than 200,000 clones, around three quarters of which appear only once. The material sequenced was PBMCs, taken after 24 months of ibrutinib treatment. The receptors were gathered from a human donor with chronic lymphocytic leukemia. Each CDR3 is given with its conserved first and last residue. Fields, in order: clone size, D gene, V gene, J gene, CDR3 protein, CDR3 DNA. A D gene is named only where the DNA matches it firmly. For some rows the clone size is stated as once, few or many, or as a class when expanded; others skip it.

>.|.|TRBV19|TRBJ1-5
CASSQGLGQPQHF
TGTGCCAGTAGCCAGGGGCTGGGTCAGCCCCAGCATTTT
>.|.|TRBV11-2|TRBJ2-3
CASSYTTSSSDTQYF
TGTGCCAGCAGCTATACTACTAGCAGCTCAGATACGCAGTATTTT
>.|.|TRBV27|TRBJ2-7
CASSLHEQYF
TGTGCCAGCAGTTTACACGAGCAGTACTTC
>.|.|TRBV2|TRBJ1-1
CASSEPDTQMNTEAFF
TGTGCCAGCAGTGAGCCCGACACTCAAATGAACACTGAAGCTTTCTTT
>.|.|TRBV5-1|TRBJ1-2
CASRQESNYGYTF
TGCGCCAGCCGACAGGAATCAAACTATGGCTACACCTTC
>.|.|TRBV28|TRBJ1-3
CASSLRGSGNTIYF
TGTGCCAGCAGTTTGAGGGGAAGTGGAAACACCATATATTTT
>.|TRBD2|TRBV5-6|TRBJ2-3
CASSLGIGFSGRSTDTQYF
TGTGCCAGCAGCTTGGGAATCGGATTTAGCGGGAGGAGCACAGATACGCAGTATTTT
>.|.|TRBV15|TRBJ2-7
CATSRDPASYEQYF
TGTGCCACCAGCAGAGATCCGGCCTCCTACGAGCAGTACTTC
>few|.|TRBV27|TRBJ2-5
CASSRDSQETQYF
TGTGCCAGCAGTAGGGACTCGCAAGAGACCCAGTACTTC
>.|TRBD1|TRBV28|TRBJ1-4
CASSPLTGAGEKLFF
TGTGCCAGCAGTCCTCTGACAGGGGCGGGTGAAAAACTGTTTTTT
>.|TRBD2|TRBV4-2|TRBJ2-1
CASSQDAGERYNEQFF
TGTGCCAGCAGCCAAGATGCGGGGGAGAGGTACAATGAGCAGTTCTTC
>.|TRBD2|TRBV19|TRBJ2-4
CASSIDGRVVKNIQYF
TGTGCCAGTAGTATAGACGGGAGGGTCGTCAAAAACATTCAGTACTTC
>.|TRBD2|TRBV25-1|TRBJ2-5
CASSAPLAGEVETQYF
TGTGCCAGCAGTGCCCCGCTAGCGGGAGAGGTGGAGACCCAGTACTTC
>.|TRBD2|TRBV19|TRBJ2-7
CASSPALAGYEQYF
TGTGCCAGTAGTCCAGCGCTAGCGGGTTACGAGCAGTACTTC
>.|.|TRBV27|TRBJ2-1
CASSLRFGEQFF
TGTGCCAGCAGTTTACGATTTGGTGAGCAGTTCTTC
>.|.|TRBV6-5|TRBJ1-1
CASSYSKRQENTEAFF
TGTGCCAGCAGTTACTCGAAGAGACAGGAGAACACTGAAGCTTTCTTT
>few|.|TRBV7-3|TRBJ2-3
CASSLSETGTDTQYF
TGTGCCAGCAGCCTCTCCGAGACAGGCACAGATACGCAGTATTTT
>.|TRBD1|TRBV5-1|TRBJ1-4
CASSFTGDEKLFF
TGCGCCAGCAGCTTCACAGGGGATGAAAAACTGTTTTTT
>.|.|TRBV4-3|TRBJ1-2
CASSQDWGVYGYTF
TGCGCCAGCAGCCAAGATTGGGGGGTGTATGGCTACACCTTC
>.|.|TRBV29-1|TRBJ2-2
CSVESGELFF
TGCAGCGTTGAGTCCGGGGAGCTGTTTTTT
>.|.|TRBV4-2|TRBJ2-1
CASSQASSKNEQFF
TGTGCCAGCAGCCAAGCGTCTAGCAAGAATGAGCAGTTCTTC
>.|.|TRBV28|TRBJ2-7
CASQRGEQYF
TGTGCCAGCCAGAGGGGCGAGCAGTACTTC
>once|.|TRBV25-1|TRBJ2-2
CASSEGVLSLGELFF
TGTGCCAGCAGTGAGGGGGTTCTAAGCCTCGGGGAGCTGTTTTTT
>.|.|TRBV25-1|TRBJ2-2
CASSGQLTTGELFF
TGTGCCAGCAGTGGTCAGCTTACCACCGGGGAGCTGTTTTTT
>.|.|TRBV18|TRBJ1-1
CASSYANTEAFF
TGTGCCAGCTCGTATGCGAACACTGAAGCTTTCTTT
>few|.|TRBV10-3|TRBJ2-7
CAIRGQYLYEQYF
TGTGCCATCAGAGGACAGTACCTTTACGAGCAGTACTTC
>.|.|TRBV5-1|TRBJ2-6
CATSEGPGANVLTF
TGCGCCACCTCGGAGGGCCCTGGGGCCAACGTCCTGACTTTC
>.|TRBD2|TRBV30|TRBJ2-2
CAWSVQERGYGGELFF
TGTGCCTGGAGTGTACAAGAGCGGGGGTATGGCGGGGAGCTGTTTTTT
>once|.|TRBV7-2|TRBJ2-5
CASSQGDYTYQETQYF
TGTGCCAGCAGCCAGGGGGACTACACGTACCAAGAGACCCAGTACTTC
>.|.|TRBV7-3|TRBJ2-3
CASSLNGDTQYF
TGTGCCAGCAGCTTAAACGGAGATACGCAGTATTTT
>.|.|TRBV18|TRBJ2-3
CASSPQTTDTQYF
TGTGCCAGCTCACCCCAGACCACAGATACGCAGTATTTT
>.|.|TRBV6-5|TRBJ2-7
CASSYGVGGSGYEQYF
TGTGCCAGCAGTTATGGGGTTGGGGGTAGCGGATACGAGCAGTACTTC
>.|.|TRBV7-8|TRBJ1-6
CASSLALEGSPLHF
TGTGCCAGCAGCTTAGCGTTAGAAGGGTCACCCCTCCACTTT
>.|.|TRBV10-1|TRBJ2-3
CASSEMGRDTQYF
TGCGCCAGCAGTGAGATGGGACGGGATACGCAGTATTTT
>few|.|TRBV7-9|TRBJ1-2
CASSREEGRGYTF
TGTGCCAGCAGCCGAGAGGAGGGTCGTGGCTACACCTTC